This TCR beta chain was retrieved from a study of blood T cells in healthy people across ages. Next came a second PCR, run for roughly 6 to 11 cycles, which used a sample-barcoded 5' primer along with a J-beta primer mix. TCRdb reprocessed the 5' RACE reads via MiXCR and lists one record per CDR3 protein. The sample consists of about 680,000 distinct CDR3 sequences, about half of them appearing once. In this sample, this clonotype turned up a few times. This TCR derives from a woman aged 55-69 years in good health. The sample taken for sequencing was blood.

CDR3 sequence: CASSPQTVNYGYTF. CDR3 coding DNA: TGTGCCAGCAGCCCACAGACAGTGAACTATGGCTACACCTTC. V gene TRBV7-2 combines with J gene TRBJ1-2; D possibly corresponds to TRBD1 (5 bases). In germline, CDR1 is SGHTA, CDR2 FQGNSA. V gave up 5 bases and J gave up 2 bases, with 12 bases separating them. This CDR3 has 14 residues.